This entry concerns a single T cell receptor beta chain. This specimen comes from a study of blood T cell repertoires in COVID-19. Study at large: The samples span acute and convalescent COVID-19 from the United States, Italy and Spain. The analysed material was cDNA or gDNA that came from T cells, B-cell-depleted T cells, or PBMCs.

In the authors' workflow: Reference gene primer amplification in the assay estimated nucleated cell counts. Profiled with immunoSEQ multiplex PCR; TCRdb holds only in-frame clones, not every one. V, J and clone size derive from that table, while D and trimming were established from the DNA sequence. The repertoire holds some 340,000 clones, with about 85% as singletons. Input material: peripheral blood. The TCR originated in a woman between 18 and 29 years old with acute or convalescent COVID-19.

This CDR3 is CAWNRDSLISPLHF. The CDR3 DNA follows: TGTGCCTGGAACCGGGACAGCCTGATTTCACCCCTCCACTTT. This chain connects TRBV30 to TRBJ1-6, with TRBD1 matching over 7 bases. CDR3 length: 14 residues. J was trimmed by 9 bases and V by 4 bases; bases with no gene match: 9. Germline CDR1 reads GTSNPN; CDR2 reads SVGIG (reference sequence).